This TCR beta chain was recorded in a study of long-term antiretroviral therapy in people with HIV. They ran version v3.0 of the immunoSEQ assay at survey level. Method: immunoSEQ multiplex PCR; TCRdb's copy keeps in-frame clones and lacks some. The sample holds 20,000 to 25,000 clones; almost 85% are singletons and the top ten take around 5%. The CDR3 length is 15 residues. The J gene is TRBJ2-7, the V gene TRBV21-1; the D segment call TRBD2 is taken from the table without a DNA check. TRBV21-1 is a pseudogene locus. The receptor's source is a man in his forties or fifties with HIV. The sequences come from unsorted PBMCs, collected 0.3 years after starting antiretroviral therapy. The CDR3 is CASSKNVEPSYEQYF. CDR3 nucleotides: TGTGCCAGCAGCAAAAACGTAGAACCCTCCTACGAGCAGTACTTC.